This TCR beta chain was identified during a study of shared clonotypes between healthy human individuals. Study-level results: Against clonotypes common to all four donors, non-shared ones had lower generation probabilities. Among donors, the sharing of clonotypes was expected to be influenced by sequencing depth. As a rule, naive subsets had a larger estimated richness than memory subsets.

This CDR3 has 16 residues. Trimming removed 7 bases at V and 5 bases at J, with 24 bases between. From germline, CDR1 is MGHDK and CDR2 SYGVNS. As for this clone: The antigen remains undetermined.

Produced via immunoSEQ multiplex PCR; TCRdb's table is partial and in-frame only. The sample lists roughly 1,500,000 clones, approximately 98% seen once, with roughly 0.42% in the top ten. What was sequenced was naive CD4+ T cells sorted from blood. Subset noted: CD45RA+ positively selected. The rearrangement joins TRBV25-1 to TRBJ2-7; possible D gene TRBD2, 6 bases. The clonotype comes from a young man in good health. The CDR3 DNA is TGTGCCAGCACCGCCTTGGGGGGAGGTCTCTCGGACGAGCAGTACTTC. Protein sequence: CASTALGGGLSDEQYF.